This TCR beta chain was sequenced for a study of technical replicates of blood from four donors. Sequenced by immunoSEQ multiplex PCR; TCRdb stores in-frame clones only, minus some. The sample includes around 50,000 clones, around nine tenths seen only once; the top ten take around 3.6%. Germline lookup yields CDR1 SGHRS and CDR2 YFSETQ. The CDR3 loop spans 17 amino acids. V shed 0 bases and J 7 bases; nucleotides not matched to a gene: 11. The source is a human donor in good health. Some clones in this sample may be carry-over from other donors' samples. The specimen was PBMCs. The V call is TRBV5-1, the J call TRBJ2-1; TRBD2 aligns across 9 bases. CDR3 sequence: CASSLEVGRGGLNEQFF. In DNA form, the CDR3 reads TGCGCCAGCAGCTTGGAAGTAGGGCGGGGGGGTCTTAATGAGCAGTTCTTC.